These 21 T cell receptor beta chains originate from one sample sequenced in a study of blood T cell repertoires in COVID-19. Only in-frame clones appear in the TCRdb table, and some are missing; sequencing was by immunoSEQ multiplex PCR. Seen here are around 50,000 clones, around 90% observed once, and the top ten hold 20% to 25%. Sequenced material: peripheral blood. Receptor source: a woman aged 80 or over with COVID-19, enrolled during active disease.

V gene TRBV10-1 combines with J gene TRBJ2-2; D is ambiguous. V lost 3 bases and J 2 bases, leaving 7 bases between the germline ends. Germline assignment: CDR1 WNHNN and CDR2 SYGVQD (reference sequence). CDR3 length: 14 amino acids. The CDR3 DNA is TGCGCCAGCAGTGATCAGGTTAACACCGGGGAGCTGTTTTTT. As protein: CASSDQVNTGELFF.

The CDR3 protein is CASSEAGISREKLFF. The CDR3 nucleotides read TGTGCCAGCAGTGAAGCCGGAATTAGCCGGGAAAAACTGTTTTTT. V and J are TRBV6-1 and TRBJ1-4; D is ambiguous. CDR1 MNHNS and CDR2 SASEGT come from the germline V gene. Trimming shortened V by 0 bases and J by 8 bases, and 13 bases separated the two germline ends. The CDR3 is made up of 15 amino acids.

The rearrangement links TRBV6-1 to TRBJ2-2; TRBD1 might be the D (6 bases). With 2 bases removed from V and 0 bases from J, the gap between germline ends came to 10 bases. The CDR3 has 16 residues. CDR1 and CDR2 from the germline V gene are MNHNS and SASEGT. The CDR3 here is CASSEIQGSNTGELFF. The CDR3 DNA sequence: TGTGCCAGCAGTGAAATACAGGGCTCGAACACCGGGGAGCTGTTTTTT.

V is TRBV5-5 and J is TRBJ2-5, with 11 positions matching TRBD2. Trimming took 5 bases from V and 0 from J; bases not matched to a gene: 3. Germline V lookup: CDR1 SGHKS, CDR2 YYEKEE (reference sequence). The CDR3 spans 15 residues. CDR3 protein: CASSTSGGNQETQYF. The CDR3 DNA reads as TGTGCCAGCAGTACTAGCGGGGGAAACCAAGAGACCCAGTACTTC.

Only one count was recorded for this clone. The chain couples TRBV5-1 to TRBJ1-1, with D maybe TRBD1 (6 bases). Trimming cost V 5 bases and J 5 bases, with 13 bases left between them. The CDR3 covers 13 residues. Germline assignment: CDR1 SGHRS and CDR2 YFSETQ. The CDR3, as DNA: TGCGCCAGCAGACGGGACATCTCGACTGAAGCTTTCTTT. It translates to CASRRDISTEAFF.

The chain carries TRBV6-5 and TRBJ1-5; the match to TRBD1 covers 7 bases. The trim removed 8 bases at V and 3 bases at J, leaving 10 bases unmatched. Germline V gene data show CDR1 as MNHEY and CDR2 as SVGAGI. The CDR3 sequence is 15 residues long. For the CDR3, the DNA is TGTGCCAGCGGATTACGACAGGGCTCCAATCAGCCCCAGCATTTT. It is translated as CASGLRQGSNQPQHF.

The rearrangement joins TRBV10-3 to TRBJ1-5; D ambiguous. The CDR3 spans 13 residues. Germline V CDR1 and CDR2: ENHRY, SYGVKD. V lost 6 bases and J 0 bases, leaving 6 bases between the germline ends. CDR3 DNA sequence: TGTGCCATCAGACTCGATAGCAATCAGCCCCAGCATTTT. Protein: CAIRLDSNQPQHF.

V and J are TRBV4-1 and TRBJ1-2, with TRBD1 matching 7 bases. CDR1 is MGHRA, CDR2 YSYEKL, per germline. V trimming: 4 bases; J trimming: 14 bases; junction bases outside the gene matches: 10. The CDR3 covers 12 residues. CDR3 loop: CASSPNRQGITF. The CDR3 coding sequence is TGCGCCAGCAGCCCAAACCGACAGGGCATAACCTTC.

This clone was detected only once. CDR3 amino acids: CASSSPRQGHGYTF. The DNA of the CDR3 is TGTGCCAGCAGCTCGCCCAGACAGGGACATGGCTACACCTTC. The V and J genes are TRBV5-6 and TRBJ1-2; TRBD1 agrees at 7 bases. The germline V gene encodes CDR1 SGHDT and CDR2 YYEEEE. The ends lost 3 bases at V and 6 bases at J; junction bases unmatched: 8. The CDR3 sequence is 14 residues long. Full variable domain (outside the CDR3, taken from reference TRBV5-6 and TRBJ1-2): DAGVTQSPTHLIKTRGQQVTLRCSPKSGHDTVSWYQQALGQGPQFIFQYYEEEERQRGNFPDRFSGHQFPNYSSELNVNALLLGDSALYLCASSSPRQGHGYTFGSGTRLTVV.

This sequence joins TRBV7-8 and TRBJ2-5; 10 nucleotides match TRBD2. The V gene's germline CDR1 is SGHVS and CDR2 FQNEAQ. The V segment lost 10 bases and the J segment 1 base; nucleotides outside the gene matches: 3. This CDR3 is 13 amino acids long. In DNA, the CDR3 is TGTGCCACCCGACTAGCGGGCCAAGAGACCCAGTACTTC. Encoded protein: CATRLAGQETQYF.

The chain is built from TRBV12-3 or TRBV12-4 and TRBJ1-1; no clear D gene. V was trimmed by 6 bases and J by 1 base, leaving 9 bases between them. The CDR3 totals 13 residues. The DNA for the CDR3 is TGTGCCAGCAGACAGAAGGCGAACACTGAAGCTTTCTTT. Its translation is CASRQKANTEAFF.

This clone appeared a single time. V gene TRBV5-1 combines with J gene TRBJ2-7, with TRBD2 identical over 7 bases. CDR3 length: 14 residues. After removal of 0 bases from V and 6 bases from J, the junction contained 6 bases not matched to a gene. Germline V gene data show CDR1 as SGHRS and CDR2 as YFSETQ. CDR3 protein: CASSLGGLVSEQYF. In DNA form, the CDR3 reads TGCGCCAGCAGCTTGGGCGGACTAGTAAGCGAGCAGTACTTC.

This chain uses TRBV19 with TRBJ2-4; D is perhaps TRBD2 (5 bases). Looked up from germline, CDR1 is LNHDA and CDR2 is SQIVND (reference sequence). Trimming took 3 bases from V and 0 from J, leaving 12 bases between them. The CDR3 length is 16 residues. The CDR3 sequence is CASSMPVGLAKNIQYF. Written as DNA, the CDR3 is TGTGCCAGTAGTATGCCTGTCGGACTAGCCAAAAACATTCAGTACTTC. The full variable domain, in which reference TRBV19 and TRBJ2-4 provide the parts outside the CDR3, is DGGITQSPKYLFRKEGQNVTLSCEQNLNHDAMYWYRQDPGQGLRLIYYSQIVNDFQKGDIAEGYSVSREKKESFPLTVTSAQKNPTAFYLCASSMPVGLAKNIQYFGAGTRLSVL.

J is TRBJ2-5 and V is TRBV3-1 (or the pseudogene TRBV3-2); D is perhaps TRBD2 (5 bases). In germline, CDR1 is LGHDT, CDR2 YNNKEL (reference sequence). Trimming took 1 base from V and 5 from J, leaving 17 bases between them. This CDR3 has 16 amino acids. For the CDR3, the DNA is TGTGCCAGCAGCCAAGCCGGGCGGGTTGATGGTGAGACCCAGTACTTC. Amino acids: CASSQAGRVDGETQYF.

The CDR3 region is CASSRGWQGYQETQYF. Here the CDR3 DNA reads TGTGCCAGCAGCCGGGGATGGCAGGGGTACCAAGAGACCCAGTACTTC. The rearrangement uses TRBV5-6 and TRBJ2-5; D perhaps matches TRBD1 (6 bases). The V and J ends lost 4 bases and 0 bases respectively, with 16 bases between them. CDR3 length: 16 residues. From germline, CDR1 is SGHDT and CDR2 YYEEEE. The full variable domain, with the rest looked up from reference TRBV5-6 and TRBJ2-5, is DAGVTQSPTHLIKTRGQQVTLRCSPKSGHDTVSWYQQALGQGPQFIFQYYEEEERQRGNFPDRFSGHQFPNYSSELNVNALLLGDSALYLCASSRGWQGYQETQYFGPGTRLLVL.

This clone was seen only once. V gene TRBV6-5 combines with J gene TRBJ2-2; possible D gene TRBD1, 6 bases. Germline V gene data show CDR1 as MNHEY and CDR2 as SVGAGI. Trimming stripped 6 bases from V and 4 bases from J, with 9 bases between. The CDR3 contains 13 residues. CDR3 protein: CASRTGSTGELFF. The CDR3 DNA reads as TGTGCCAGCAGAACAGGGTCCACCGGGGAGCTGTTTTTT.

This chain joins TRBV3-1 (or the pseudogene TRBV3-2) and TRBJ2-7; 8 nucleotides line up with TRBD2. V lost 5 bases, J lost 7 bases, and 10 bases stayed unmatched. CDR1 LGHDT and CDR2 YNNKEL come from the germline V gene (reference sequence). This CDR3 is built from 14 residues. The CDR3 nucleotides are TGTGCCAGCAGCTATAGCGGGGCCTCGTCTGAGCAGTACTTC. Its protein is CASSYSGASSEQYF.

This clone came up a few times. Additional DNA sequences in this sample encode the identical CDR3. The J gene is TRBJ1-3, the V gene TRBV2; possible D gene TRBD1, 6 bases. Trimming shortened V by 6 bases and J by 0 bases, and 9 bases separated the two germline ends. This CDR3 has 14 residues. Germline CDR1 and CDR2: SNHLY and FYNNEI. The CDR3 coding sequence is TGTGCCAGCAGCCAGGGGTCCTCTGGAAACACCATATATTTT. This codes for CASSQGSSGNTIYF.

J is TRBJ2-7 and V is TRBV7-6; TRBD1 agrees at 7 bases. This CDR3 contains 14 residues. Trimming at V came to 3 bases and at J to 1 base, leaving 3 bases not matched to a gene. Germline V lookup: CDR1 SGHVS, CDR2 FNYEAQ. CDR3 sequence reads: CASSFGDSSYEQYF. In DNA, the CDR3 is TGTGCCAGCAGCTTTGGGGACAGTTCCTACGAGCAGTACTTC.

The sample holds a few counts of this clone. V and J are TRBV30 and TRBJ2-7; 7 bases match TRBD1. The trim removed 5 bases at V and 5 bases at J, leaving 9 bases unmatched. CDR1 GTSNPN and CDR2 SVGIG come from the germline V gene (reference sequence). The CDR3 consists of 13 residues. This CDR3 reads CAWGGQAANEQYF. The CDR3 nucleotides are TGTGCCTGGGGAGGACAGGCCGCCAACGAGCAGTACTTC.

V and J are TRBV9 and TRBJ2-5; 13 bases fit TRBD2. With 4 bases clipped from V and 2 bases from J, the junction kept 5 bases outside the gene matches. Germline CDR1 reads SGDLS; CDR2 reads YYNGEE. CDR3 length: 16 residues. For the CDR3, the DNA is TGTGCCAGCAGCTTACCGGGACTAGCGGGACAAGAGACCCAGTACTTC. Its translation: CASSLPGLAGQETQYF.